The rows below give T cell receptor beta chains drawn from one sample of a study of T cell repertoires in urothelial bladder cancer. Sequenced by immunoSEQ multiplex PCR; TCRdb stores in-frame clones only, minus some. The top ten hold approximately 6.5% of the sample, which has around 11,000 clones, approximately 71% seen once. The sample consisted of tumor-infiltrating cells from bladder cancer. The receptors derive from a human donor with a benign inflammatory bladder lesion. CDR3s include the opening cysteine and the closing phenylalanine or tryptophan. A D gene is named only where the DNA matches it firmly. Size tells how often a clone was seen (once, few, many) or the class of an expanded clone, and some rows leave it out.

size	J	D	V	CDR3	DNA
-	TRBJ1-1	-	TRBV7-9	CASSLGGLSTEAFF	TGTGCCAGCAGCCTCGGTGGGTTGAGCACTGAAGCTTTCTTT
-	TRBJ2-1	-	TRBV5-4	CASSLGRGRDNEQFF	TGTGCCAGCAGCTTGGGCAGGGGTCGGGACAATGAGCAGTTCTTC
-	TRBJ1-4	TRBD1	TRBV2	CASRTGTGSEKLFF	TGTGCCAGCAGGACCGGGACAGGGAGTGAAAAACTGTTTTTT
-	TRBJ1-1	TRBD1	TRBV5-5	CASSLAGTGRAFF	TGTGCCAGCAGCTTGGCCGGGACAGGGCGGGCTTTCTTT
-	TRBJ2-3	TRBD2	TRBV9	CASSVHSGGIGDTQYF	TGTGCCAGCAGCGTACATAGCGGGGGGATCGGAGATACGCAGTATTTT
-	TRBJ1-2	TRBD1	TRBV29-1	CSVDAGQGADYGYTF	TGCAGCGTAGACGCCGGACAGGGGGCGGACTATGGCTACACCTTC
-	TRBJ2-2	-	TRBV2	CASSRDTTGELFF	TGTGCCAGCAGCAGGGACACCACCGGGGAGCTGTTTTTT
-	TRBJ2-2	TRBD2	TRBV9	CASSVEASGGRNTGELFF	TGTGCCAGCAGCGTAGAGGCGAGCGGGGGGAGGAACACCGGGGAGCTGTTTTTT
-	TRBJ1-5	-	TRBV23-1	CASSHPDQPQHF	TGCGCCAGCAGTCACCCAGATCAGCCCCAGCATTTT
-	TRBJ2-2	-	TRBV5-1	CASSSKVAGELFF	TGCGCCAGCAGCTCGAAAGTGGCCGGGGAGCTGTTTTTT
-	TRBJ2-7	-	TRBV10-3	CVISESEVARRYF	TGTGTCATCAGTGAGTCGGAAGTAGCAAGGCGTTACTTC
-	TRBJ2-1	-	TRBV18	CASSPLTSYNEQFF	TGTGCCAGCTCACCGTTGACTAGCTACAATGAGCAGTTCTTC
-	TRBJ2-1	-	TRBV4-2	CASSQGGLLDEQFF	TGTGCCAGCAGCCAAGGCGGATTACTCGATGAGCAGTTCTTC
-	TRBJ1-2	-	TRBV11-1	CASSLSSENYGYTF	TGTGCCAGCAGCTTGAGTTCGGAAAACTATGGCTACACCTTC
-	TRBJ2-3	-	TRBV7-3	CASSLAYKADTQYF	TGTGCCAGCAGCTTAGCTTACAAGGCAGATACGCAGTATTTT
-	TRBJ1-5	TRBD1	TRBV6-5	CASSPDRGYQPQHF	TGTGCCAGCAGTCCGGACAGGGGGTATCAGCCCCAGCATTTT
-	TRBJ2-1	-	TRBV7-3	CASSQPSGHINEQFF	TGTGCCAGCAGCCAACCCTCGGGACACATCAATGAGCAGTTCTTC
once	TRBJ1-5	-	TRBV19	CASSIGQPYSNQPQHF	TGTGCCAGTAGTATCGGACAGCCATATAGCAATCAGCCCCAGCATTTT
few	TRBJ1-1	-	TRBV30	CAIILWVVTEAFF	TGTGCCATTATATTATGGGTCGTCACTGAAGCTTTCTTT
few	TRBJ2-6	-	TRBV19	CASRSSGANVLTF	TGTGCCAGTAGAAGCTCTGGGGCCAACGTCCTGACTTTC
-	TRBJ1-2	TRBD1	TRBV5-4	CASSAGTAMLGYTF	TGTGCCAGCAGCGCCGGGACAGCAATGTTGGGCTACACCTTC
-	TRBJ2-7	-	TRBV9	CASSKTDSYEQYF	TGTGCCAGCAGTAAGACAGACTCCTACGAGCAGTACTTC
-	TRBJ2-5	-	TRBV2	CASSEMRETQYF	TGTGCCAGCAGTGAGATGAGGGAGACCCAGTACTTC
-	TRBJ1-1	-	TRBV7-9	CASSSSLGNTEAFF	TGTGCCAGCAGCTCCTCACTTGGGAACACTGAAGCTTTCTTT
-	TRBJ1-5	TRBD1	TRBV19	CASNWGQINQPQHF	TGTGCCAGTAACTGGGGACAGATCAATCAGCCCCAGCATTTT
-	TRBJ2-7	TRBD1	TRBV2	CASSGWTGGYYEQYF	TGTGCCAGCAGTGGGTGGACAGGGGGCTACTACGAGCAGTACTTC
once	TRBJ1-2	-	TRBV7-2	CASSLRGGLGYTF	TGTGCCAGCAGCCTGCGGGGAGGGCTTGGCTACACCTTC
few	TRBJ1-4	TRBD1	TRBV10-1	CANPDRAYEKLFF	TGCGCCAACCCGGACAGGGCCTATGAAAAACTGTTTTTT
-	TRBJ2-3	TRBD1	TRBV19	CASSLGQLGGTDTQYF	TGTGCCAGTAGTCTGGGACAGCTAGGGGGCACAGATACGCAGTATTTT
-	TRBJ2-3	-	TRBV18	CASSPYPGTDTQYF	TGTGCCAGCTCACCATACCCAGGGACAGATACGCAGTATTTT
-	TRBJ2-1	TRBD2	TRBV19	CASSTGASGNEQFF	TGTGCCAGTAGTACCGGGGCTAGCGGAAATGAGCAGTTCTTC
-	TRBJ1-5	TRBD1	TRBV5-5	CASSPTGTGGNQPQHF	TGTGCCAGCAGCCCGACCGGGACAGGGGGTAATCAGCCCCAGCATTTT
-	TRBJ1-1	-	TRBV4-1	CASSQGPGMSTEAFF	TGCGCCAGCAGCCAAGGTCCGGGAATGAGCACTGAAGCTTTCTTT
-	TRBJ1-5	-	TRBV11-2	CASTIGHSNQPQHF	TGTGCCAGCACCATAGGACATAGCAATCAGCCCCAGCATTTT
few	TRBJ2-1	-	TRBV30	CAWSRGSYNEQFF	TGTGCCTGGAGTAGGGGATCCTACAATGAGCAGTTCTTC
-	TRBJ1-1	-	TRBV30	CACERNTEAFF	TGTGCCTGCGAGCGGAACACTGAAGCTTTCTTT
-	TRBJ2-7	TRBD2	TRBV7-3	CASSLAGASSYEQYF	TGTGCCAGCAGCCTAGCGGGGGCCTCCTCCTACGAGCAGTACTTC
-	TRBJ2-5	-	TRBV7-6	CASSLGGGKETQYF	TGTGCCAGCAGCTTAGGGGGCGGGAAAGAGACCCAGTACTTC
-	TRBJ1-5	-	TRBV7-8	CASSLRENQPQHF	TGTGCCAGCAGCTTGCGGGAGAATCAGCCCCAGCATTTT
-	TRBJ1-6	-	TRBV9	CASSVERGSPLHF	TGTGCCAGCAGCGTAGAACGGGGTTCACCCCTCCACTTT
-	TRBJ1-1	-	TRBV5-6	CASSPIWGNTEAFF	TGTGCCAGCAGCCCGATATGGGGGAACACTGAAGCTTTCTTT
-	TRBJ2-5	TRBD2	TRBV15	CATSRDPGRGETQYF	TGTGCCACCAGCAGAGACCCAGGGAGGGGAGAGACCCAGTACTTC
-	TRBJ2-7	-	TRBV21-1	CASNRDRSTYEQYF	TGTGCCAGCAACCGGGACAGGTCCACCTACGAGCAGTACTTC
once	TRBJ2-3	-	TRBV7-8	CASSLLAGGSTDTQYF	TGTGCCAGCAGCTTATTAGCCGGGGGTAGCACAGATACGCAGTATTTT
few	TRBJ1-2	-	TRBV6-5	CATVGGAYGYTF	TGTGCCACCGTAGGAGGCGCCTATGGCTACACCTTC
-	TRBJ2-5	-	TRBV9	CASSASRGQQETQYF	TGTGCCAGCAGCGCCTCGAGAGGGCAACAAGAGACCCAGTACTTC
-	TRBJ2-3	TRBD2	TRBV6-1	CASSGLAGVTQYF	TGTGCCAGCAGTGGCCTAGCGGGGGTTACGCAGTATTTT
-	TRBJ2-3	TRBD1	TRBV7-3	CASSIRQGTDTQYF	TGTGCCAGCAGCATCCGACAGGGAACAGATACGCAGTATTTT
few	TRBJ1-2	-	TRBV11-2	CASSLSIQTYGYTF	TGTGCCAGCAGCTTAAGTATCCAGACCTATGGCTACACCTTC
-	TRBJ1-5	-	TRBV2	CASSEQGNQPQHF	TGTGCCAGCAGTGAACAGGGGAATCAGCCCCAGCATTTT
-	TRBJ2-3	-	TRBV2	CASSGGSSTDTQYF	TGTGCCAGCAGTGGGGGGTCTAGCACAGATACGCAGTATTTT
-	TRBJ2-7	TRBD1	TRBV25-1	CASSYRGLEQYF	TGTGCCAGCAGTTACAGGGGTCTCGAGCAGTACTTC
-	TRBJ2-2	TRBD2	TRBV19	CASSPRGGGVAGELFF	TGTGCCAGTAGTCCCCGGGGGGGAGGAGTTGCCGGGGAGCTGTTTTTT
-	TRBJ1-2	TRBD1	TRBV10-1	CASSDRRQGGYGYTF	TGCGCCAGCAGTGACCGACGACAGGGAGGCTATGGCTACACCTTC